The 12 T cell receptor beta chains below were found in one sample sequenced in a study of blood T cell repertoires in COVID-19 (dated by TCRdb to about 2020). The library came from the immunoSEQ multiplex PCR assay. TCRdb obtained this table from immuneACCESS and retained in-frame rearrangements with V and J assigned. These tables miss some clones; where compared with another copy, unresolved V genes account for less than half of the shortfall, and the remainder is unexplained. For this sample the table gives roughly 360,000 clones, of which 85% to 90% were detected only once. The ten top clones hold 0.95% to 1% of the sample. Sequences were obtained from PBMCs or T cells enriched from blood (not recorded which). The receptor set was obtained from a woman aged 25-40 years with acute COVID-19.

This clone was seen a single time. The rearrangement links TRBV10-3 to TRBJ2-7; tentatively, D is TRBD2 (5 bases). This CDR3 is 14 amino acids long. With 6 bases removed from V and 0 bases from J, the gap between germline ends came to 12 bases. The germline CDR1 and CDR2 sequences are ENHRY and SYGVKD. The CDR3 DNA reads TGTGCCATCAGGGCGAGGGCTAACTCCTACGAGCAGTACTTC. Its translation: CAIRARANSYEQYF.

J is TRBJ2-1 and V is TRBV5-6, with D possibly TRBD1 on 6 matching bases. Trimming took 1 base from V and 7 from J, leaving 15 bases between them. CDR1 and CDR2 (germline): SGHDT, YYEEEE. The CDR3 runs 15 residues. The CDR3 DNA reads as TGTGCCAGCAGCTTGCCTTTGACAGGTGTGAATGAGCAGTTCTTC. It specifies CASSLPLTGVNEQFF.

The V gene is TRBV10-3, the J gene TRBJ2-1; TRBD1 aligns across 10 bases. The CDR3 sequence is 13 residues long. In germline, CDR1 is ENHRY, CDR2 SYGVKD. J gave up 7 bases and V 6 bases, and 3 bases lay outside the gene matches. CDR3 nucleotides: TGTGCCATCAGAAGGGACAGGGGTAATGAGCAGTTCTTC. This encodes CAIRRDRGNEQFF.

This CDR3 reads CASSVNRAVNNSPLHF. In nucleotides, the CDR3 is TGTGCCAGCAGTGTGAACAGAGCAGTTAATAATTCACCCCTCCACTTT. The chain employs TRBV6-1 and TRBJ1-6, with D hard to call. Germline CDR1 reads MNHNS; CDR2 reads SASEGT. This CDR3 has 16 residues. V lost 4 bases to trimming and J lost 5 bases, with 15 bases between them.

V gene TRBV20-1 combines with J gene TRBJ2-3; TRBD2 agrees at 9 bases. This CDR3 is built from 16 residues. Germline CDR1 DFQATT, CDR2 SNEGSKA (reference sequence). The J segment lost 3 bases and the V segment lost 3 bases, leaving 10 bases of the junction unmatched. The CDR3 loop reads CSASWLAGLGTDTQYF. The CDR3 DNA follows: TGCAGTGCTAGTTGGCTAGCGGGGCTGGGGACAGATACGCAGTATTTT.

CDR3 sequence reads: CASCGNRESGYTF. The DNA of the CDR3 is TGTGCCAGCTGTGGAAACAGGGAGAGCGGCTACACCTTC. The chain is built from TRBV25-1 and TRBJ1-2; weak D call: TRBD1 (6 bases). This CDR3 is built from 13 residues. CDR1 is MGHDK, CDR2 SYGVNS, per germline. V lost 8 bases to trimming and J lost 8 bases, with 18 bases between them.

V usage is TRBV5-1 and J usage is TRBJ2-1, with 9 nucleotides matching TRBD2. The CDR3 is 15 amino acids. Germline-derived CDR1 and CDR2 are SGHRS and YFSETQ. J gave up 4 bases and V 3 bases, and 5 bases lay outside the gene matches. The CDR3 here is CASSYSGGPYNEQFF. CDR3 sequence (DNA): TGCGCCAGCAGCTATAGCGGGGGCCCATACAATGAGCAGTTCTTC.

The CDR3 protein is CASSPTQGNWGYTF. The CDR3 DNA reads as TGTGCCAGCAGCCCAACGCAGGGGAATTGGGGCTACACCTTC. V is TRBV7-2 and J is TRBJ1-2, with TRBD1 as a possible D gene (6 bases). This CDR3 region has 14 residues. Germline loops: CDR1 SGHTA, CDR2 FQGNSA. V was trimmed by 5 bases and J by 8 bases, leaving 18 bases between them. The full variable domain, rest sourced from reference TRBV7-2 and TRBJ1-2, is GAGVSQSPSNKVTEKGKDVELRCDPISGHTALYWYRQSLGQGLEFLIYFQGNSAPDKSGLPSDRFSAERTGGSVSTLTIQRTQQEDSAVYLCASSPTQGNWGYTFGSGTRLTVV.

The V call is TRBV19, the J call TRBJ1-5; 8 nucleotides match TRBD1. Germline V gives CDR1 LNHDA, CDR2 SQIVND (reference sequence). V shed 5 bases, J shed 5 bases, and the junction held 5 bases outside the gene matches. CDR3 length: 14 residues. CDR3 sequence: CASSEGQGHQPQHF. CDR3 nucleotides: TGTGCCAGTAGTGAAGGACAGGGTCATCAGCCCCAGCATTTT.

Only a few counts were recorded for this clone. The chain has TRBV12-2 and TRBJ2-2; the D call TRBD2 from the table was never checked on the DNA. TRBV12-2 is a pseudogene locus. This CDR3 is built from 16 residues. The CDR3 loop is CASRLAGTRGAGELFF. Here the CDR3 DNA reads TGTGCAAGTCGCCTAGCCGGGACTAGGGGGGCCGGGGAGCTGTTTTTT.

The chain combines TRBV27 with TRBJ2-7, with unresolved D. CDR1 is MNHEY, CDR2 SMNVEV, per germline (reference sequence). V was trimmed by 2 bases and J by 5 bases, leaving 13 bases between them. The CDR3 totals 14 residues. The CDR3 is CASSLTSGLHEQYF. CDR3 DNA: TGTGCCAGCAGTTTAACATCTGGGCTGCACGAGCAGTACTTC.

The V and J genes are TRBV29-1 and TRBJ1-2; D call uncertain. Between the trimmed V and J ends, which lost 7 bases and 1 base, there was a span of 7 bases. Germline CDR1 reads SQVTM; CDR2 reads ANQGSEA. The CDR3 sequence is 11 residues long. DNA of the CDR3: TGCAGCGCGGGCCTTAACTATGGCTACACCTTC. Translation gives CSAGLNYGYTF. The whole variable domain, filled in from reference TRBV29-1 and TRBJ1-2, reads SAVISQKPSRDICQRGTSLTIQCQVDSQVTMMFWYRQQPGQSLTLIATANQGSEATYESGFVIDKFPISRPNLTFSTLTVSNMSPEDSSIYLCSAGLNYGYTFGSGTRLTVV.